This T cell receptor (beta chain) is from a study of metastatic and nonmetastatic thyroid tumors. TCRdb re-clonotyped the PCR reads via MiXCR. The data hold 100,000 or so clones, with around 14% observed a single time. In its sample, this clone was seen many times. Germline lookup yields CDR1 MGHRA and CDR2 YSYEKL. V lost 2 bases, J lost 4 bases, and 9 bases stayed unmatched. This CDR3 has 17 amino acids. Patients underwent thyroid surgery, and none had received any treatment before it. The rearrangement joins TRBV4-1 to TRBJ2-1; 9 bases are shared with TRBD2. The origin of this receptor is a female donor with papillary thyroid cancer or a benign thyroid nodule (not recorded which). Some clones in this sample may be carry-over from other donors' samples. The specimen sequenced was blood. The CDR3 DNA follows: TGCGCCAGCAGCCAACGGGCCTTTAGCGGGGGTTACAATGAGCAGTTCTTC. Translation: CASSQRAFSGGYNEQFF.